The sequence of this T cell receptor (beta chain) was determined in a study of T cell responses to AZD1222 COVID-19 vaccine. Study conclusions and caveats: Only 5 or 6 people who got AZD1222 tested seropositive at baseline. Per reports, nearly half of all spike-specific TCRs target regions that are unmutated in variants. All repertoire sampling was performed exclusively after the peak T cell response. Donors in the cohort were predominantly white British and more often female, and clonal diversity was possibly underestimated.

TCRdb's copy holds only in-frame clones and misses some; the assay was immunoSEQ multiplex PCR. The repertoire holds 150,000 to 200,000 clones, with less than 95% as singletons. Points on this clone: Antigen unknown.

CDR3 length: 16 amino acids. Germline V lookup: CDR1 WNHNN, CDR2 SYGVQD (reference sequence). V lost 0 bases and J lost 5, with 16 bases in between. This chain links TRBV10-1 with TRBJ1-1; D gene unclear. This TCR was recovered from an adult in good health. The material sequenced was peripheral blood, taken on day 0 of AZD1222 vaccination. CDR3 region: CASSESRAASGTEAFF. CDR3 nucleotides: TGCGCCAGCAGTGAGTCGAGGGCGGCGTCGGGTACTGAAGCTTTCTTT.